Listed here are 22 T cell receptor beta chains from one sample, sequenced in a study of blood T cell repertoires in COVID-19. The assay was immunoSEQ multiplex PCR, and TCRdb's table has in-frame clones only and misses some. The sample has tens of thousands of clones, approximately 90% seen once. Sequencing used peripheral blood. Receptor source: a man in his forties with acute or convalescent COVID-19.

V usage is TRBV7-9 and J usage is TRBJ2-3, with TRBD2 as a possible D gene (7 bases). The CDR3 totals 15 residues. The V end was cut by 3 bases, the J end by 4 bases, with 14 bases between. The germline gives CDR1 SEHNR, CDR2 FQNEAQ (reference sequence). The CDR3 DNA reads TGTGCCAGCAGCTTGGGCGGAGGGGGGGCAGATACGCAGTATTTT. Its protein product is CASSLGGGGADTQYF.

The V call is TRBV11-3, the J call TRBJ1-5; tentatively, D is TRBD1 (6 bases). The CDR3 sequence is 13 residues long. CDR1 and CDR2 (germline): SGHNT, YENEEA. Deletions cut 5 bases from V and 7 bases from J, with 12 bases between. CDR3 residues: CASSRGGFQPQHF. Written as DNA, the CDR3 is TGTGCCAGCAGCCGAGGGGGATTCCAGCCCCAGCATTTT.

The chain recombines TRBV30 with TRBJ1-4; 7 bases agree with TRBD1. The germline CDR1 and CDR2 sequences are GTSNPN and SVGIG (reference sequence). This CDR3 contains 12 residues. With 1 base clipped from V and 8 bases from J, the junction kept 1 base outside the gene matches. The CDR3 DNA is TGTGCCTGGAGTGGACAGGGAGAAAAACTGTTTTTT. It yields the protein CAWSGQGEKLFF.

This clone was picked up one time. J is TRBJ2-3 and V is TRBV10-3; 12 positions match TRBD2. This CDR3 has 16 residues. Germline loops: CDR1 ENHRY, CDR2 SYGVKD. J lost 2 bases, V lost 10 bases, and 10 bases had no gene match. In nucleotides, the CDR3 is TGTGCCAGCCAGAGGACTAGCGGGACGAACACAGATACGCAGTATTTT. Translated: CASQRTSGTNTDTQYF.

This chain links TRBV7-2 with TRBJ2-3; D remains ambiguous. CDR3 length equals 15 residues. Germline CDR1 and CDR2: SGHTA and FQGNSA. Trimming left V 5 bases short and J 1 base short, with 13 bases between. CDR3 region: CASSGSVLGTDTQYF. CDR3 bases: TGTGCCAGCAGCGGTTCGGTGTTGGGCACAGATACGCAGTATTTT.

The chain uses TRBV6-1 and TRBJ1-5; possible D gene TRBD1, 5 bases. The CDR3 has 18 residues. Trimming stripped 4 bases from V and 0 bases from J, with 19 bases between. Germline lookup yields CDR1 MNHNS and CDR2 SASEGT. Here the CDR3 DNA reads TGTGCCAGCAGTGCAACCGCCCCAAGACAGTATAGCAATCAGCCCCAGCATTTT. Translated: CASSATAPRQYSNQPQHF.

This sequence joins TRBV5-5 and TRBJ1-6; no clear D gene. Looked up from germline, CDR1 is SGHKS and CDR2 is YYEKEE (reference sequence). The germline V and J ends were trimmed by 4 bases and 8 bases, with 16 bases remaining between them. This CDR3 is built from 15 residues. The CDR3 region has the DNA TGTGCCAGCAGCGTGGGGTGGCAGGCCTATTCACCCCTCCACTTT. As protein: CASSVGWQAYSPLHF.

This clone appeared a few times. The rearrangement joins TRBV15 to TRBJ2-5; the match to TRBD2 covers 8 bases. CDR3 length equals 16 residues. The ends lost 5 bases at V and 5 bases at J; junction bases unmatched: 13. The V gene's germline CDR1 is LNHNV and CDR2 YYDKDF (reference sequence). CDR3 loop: CATSPSILAEGETQYF. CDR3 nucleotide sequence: TGTGCCACCAGCCCCTCTATACTAGCGGAGGGGGAGACCCAGTACTTC.

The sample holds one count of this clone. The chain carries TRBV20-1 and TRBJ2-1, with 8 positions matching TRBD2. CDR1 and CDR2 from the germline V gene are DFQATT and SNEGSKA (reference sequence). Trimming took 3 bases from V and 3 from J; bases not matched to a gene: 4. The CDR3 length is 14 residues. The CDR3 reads CSASTGTSYNEQFF. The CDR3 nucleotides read TGCAGTGCTAGTACCGGGACTAGCTACAATGAGCAGTTCTTC.

In DNA, the CDR3 is TGTGCCAGCAGCAACGGAGGGCTCCCAGATACGCAGTATTTT. The encoded protein is CASSNGGLPDTQYF. V usage is TRBV21-1 and J usage is TRBJ2-3; TRBD2 was called by the table and not checked on the DNA. TRBV21-1 is designated a pseudogene. The CDR3 spans 14 residues.

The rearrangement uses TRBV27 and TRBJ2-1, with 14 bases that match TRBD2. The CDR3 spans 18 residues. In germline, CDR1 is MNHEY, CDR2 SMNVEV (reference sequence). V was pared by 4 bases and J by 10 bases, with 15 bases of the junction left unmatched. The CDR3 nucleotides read TGTGCCAGCAGTTCCCAGCCCAGACTAGCGGGAGGGTCGAGGGAGCAGTTCTTC. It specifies CASSSQPRLAGGSREQFF.

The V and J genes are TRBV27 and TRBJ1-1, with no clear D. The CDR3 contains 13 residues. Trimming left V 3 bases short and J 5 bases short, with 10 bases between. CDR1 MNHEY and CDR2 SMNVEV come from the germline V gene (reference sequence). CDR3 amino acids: CASSFRPLTEAFF. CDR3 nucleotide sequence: TGTGCCAGCAGTTTCAGGCCCCTGACTGAAGCTTTCTTT.

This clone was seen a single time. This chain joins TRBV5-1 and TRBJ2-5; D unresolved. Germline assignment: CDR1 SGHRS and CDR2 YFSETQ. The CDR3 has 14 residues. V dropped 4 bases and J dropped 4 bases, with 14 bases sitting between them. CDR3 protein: CASSPGRLGETQYF. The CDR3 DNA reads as TGCGCCAGCAGCCCAGGCAGGTTGGGAGAGACCCAGTACTTC.

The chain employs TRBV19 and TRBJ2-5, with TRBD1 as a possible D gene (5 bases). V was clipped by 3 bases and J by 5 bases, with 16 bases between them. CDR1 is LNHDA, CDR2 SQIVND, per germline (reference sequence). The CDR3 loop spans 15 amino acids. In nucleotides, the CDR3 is TGTGCCAGTAGTATTCTGGGGCCCGCCGGGGAGACCCAGTACTTC. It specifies CASSILGPAGETQYF.

CDR3 amino acids: CASSYTGTSKVASTDTQYF. DNA for the CDR3: TGCGCCAGCAGCTATACCGGGACTTCGAAAGTCGCTAGCACAGATACGCAGTATTTT. The chain has TRBV5-1 and TRBJ2-3, with D perhaps matching TRBD2 (6 bases). There are 19 residues in the CDR3. Looked up from germline, CDR1 is SGHRS and CDR2 is YFSETQ. The germline V and J ends were trimmed by 3 bases and 0 bases, with 23 bases remaining between them.

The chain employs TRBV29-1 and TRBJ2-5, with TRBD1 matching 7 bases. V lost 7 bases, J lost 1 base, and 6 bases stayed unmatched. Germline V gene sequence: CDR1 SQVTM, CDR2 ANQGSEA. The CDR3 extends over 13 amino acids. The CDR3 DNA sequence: TGCAGCGCCGGACAGGAGATCCAAGAGACCCAGTACTTC. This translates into CSAGQEIQETQYF.

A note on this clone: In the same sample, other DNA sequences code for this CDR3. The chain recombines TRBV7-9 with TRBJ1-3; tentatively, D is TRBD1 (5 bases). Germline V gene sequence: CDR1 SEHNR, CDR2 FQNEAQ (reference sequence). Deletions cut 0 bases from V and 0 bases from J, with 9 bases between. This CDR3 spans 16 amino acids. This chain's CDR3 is CASSLAGGSSGNTIYF. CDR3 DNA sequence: TGTGCCAGCAGCTTAGCGGGGGGGAGCTCTGGAAACACCATATATTTT. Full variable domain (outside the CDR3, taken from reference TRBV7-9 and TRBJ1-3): DTGVSQNPRHKITKRGQNVTFRCDPISEHNRLYWYRQTLGQGPEFLTYFQNEAQLEKSRLLSDRFSAERPKGSFSTLEIQRTEQGDSAMYLCASSLAGGSSGNTIYFGEGSWLTVV.

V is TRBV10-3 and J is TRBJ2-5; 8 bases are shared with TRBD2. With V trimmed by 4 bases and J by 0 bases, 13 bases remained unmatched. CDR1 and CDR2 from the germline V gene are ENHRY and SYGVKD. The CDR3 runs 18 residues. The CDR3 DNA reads TGTGCCATCAGTGGCGTGGGTACAGCGGGGGTGTACCAAGAGACCCAGTACTTC. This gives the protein CAISGVGTAGVYQETQYF.

The CDR3 reads CASSSPQGETQYF. The CDR3 nucleotides are TGTGCCAGCAGCTCACCACAGGGGGAGACCCAGTACTTC. J is TRBJ2-5 and V is TRBV5-4; 7 bases map to TRBD1. The CDR3 runs 13 residues. The germline V gene has CDR1 SGHNT and CDR2 YYREEE (reference sequence). J was trimmed by 5 bases and V by 3 bases; bases with no gene match: 4.

CDR3 DNA: TGCGCCAGCAGCTTGGTCCCCGCGAACACCGGGGAGCTGTTTTTT. Its protein product is CASSLVPANTGELFF. The chain recombines TRBV5-1 with TRBJ2-2; no definite D call. The germline V gene encodes CDR1 SGHRS and CDR2 YFSETQ. The CDR3 has 15 residues. Trimming removed 0 bases from V and 0 bases from J, with 6 bases in between.

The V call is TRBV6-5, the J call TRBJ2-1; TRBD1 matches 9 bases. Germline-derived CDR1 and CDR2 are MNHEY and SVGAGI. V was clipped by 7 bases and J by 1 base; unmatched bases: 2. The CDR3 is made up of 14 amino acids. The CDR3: CASKTGGSYNEQFF. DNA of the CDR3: TGTGCCAGCAAGACAGGGGGTTCCTACAATGAGCAGTTCTTC.

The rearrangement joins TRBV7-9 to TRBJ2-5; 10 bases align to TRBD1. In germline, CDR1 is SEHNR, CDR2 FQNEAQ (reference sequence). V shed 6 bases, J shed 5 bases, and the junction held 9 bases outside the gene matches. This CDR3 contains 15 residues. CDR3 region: CASSQTTGGPETQYF. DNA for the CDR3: TGTGCCAGCAGTCAGACGACAGGGGGCCCGGAGACCCAGTACTTC.